What follows are 13 T cell receptor beta chains derived from one specimen sequenced in a study of shared clonotypes between healthy human individuals. Sequencing used immunoSEQ multiplex PCR; TCRdb keeps in-frame clones, though not all of them. The sample comprises around 300,000 clones, roughly 84% of which are singletons, and roughly 17% rests with the top ten. Sequencing was carried out using memory CD8+ T cells sorted from blood. Subset: CD45RO+ cells pooled with CCR7-negative TemRA cells. These TCRs come from a man younger than 30 in good health.

The V gene is TRBV7-8, the J gene TRBJ1-1, with D unresolved. This CDR3 has 12 residues. Germline V gives CDR1 SGHVS, CDR2 FQNEAQ. With 7 bases removed from V and 8 bases from J, the gap between germline ends came to 14 bases. In DNA, the CDR3 is TGTGCCAGCACGGACCAGAGGAGAGAAGCTTTCTTT. This codes for CASTDQRREAFF.

The V gene is TRBV7-6, the J gene TRBJ2-3; D uncertain. Trimming took off 5 bases at V and 4 bases at J, with 13 bases between the two ends. The CDR3 covers 14 residues. Germline V gives CDR1 SGHVS, CDR2 FNYEAQ. CDR3 region: CASSLGFSADTQYF. DNA of the CDR3: TGTGCCAGCAGCCTTGGGTTCAGCGCAGATACGCAGTATTTT.

The rearrangement joins TRBV19 to TRBJ2-1, with D uncertain. CDR3 length: 12 residues. CDR1 and CDR2 (germline): LNHDA, SQIVND (reference sequence). The V end was cut by 8 bases, the J end by 10 bases, with 15 bases between. CDR3 protein: CASLSWAGEQFF. The CDR3 DNA reads TGTGCCAGTCTTAGCTGGGCCGGCGAGCAGTTCTTC.

Points on this clone: The same CDR3 arises from other DNA sequences in this sample as well. CDR3 coding DNA: TGTGCCAGCAGCTCCCCGGGACAGGGATACGAGCAGTACTTC. Protein: CASSSPGQGYEQYF. The V call is TRBV7-6, the J call TRBJ2-7; 9 nucleotides match TRBD1. This CDR3 region has 14 residues. After removal of 4 bases from V and 4 bases from J, the junction contained 5 bases not matched to a gene. Germline loops: CDR1 SGHVS, CDR2 FNYEAQ.

In nucleotides, the CDR3 is TGTGCCAGCAGTTACTCGTTTAGGTACGAGCAGTACTTC. This translates into CASSYSFRYEQYF. The chain couples TRBV6-5 to TRBJ2-5; D is ambiguous. The J call may be incorrect, as the DNA end agrees better with TRBJ2-7. Germline V lookup: CDR1 MNHEY, CDR2 SVGAGI. This CDR3 has 13 residues.

Many counts were recorded for this clone. The V and J genes are TRBV29-1 and TRBJ1-1, with D hard to call. Germline values: CDR1 SQVTM, CDR2 ANQGSEA. This CDR3 comprises 14 residues. Deletions cut 2 bases from V and 1 base from J, with 11 bases between. CDR3 coding DNA: TGCAGCGTTGAAACCCTCAACCCGAACACTGAAGCTTTCTTT. Protein product: CSVETLNPNTEAFF.

This chain uses TRBV6-5 with TRBJ2-1; TRBD2 matches 9 bases. The germline gives CDR1 MNHEY, CDR2 SVGAGI. V trimming: 0 bases; J trimming: 8 bases; junction bases outside the gene matches: 5. CDR3 length: 15 residues. The CDR3: CASSYSGSGSDEQFF. As DNA, the CDR3 is TGTGCCAGCAGTTACTCGGGTAGCGGGAGTGATGAGCAGTTCTTC.

DNA for the CDR3: TGTGCCAGCAGCCCGGGACTAGCGGGGCCAGGCTCCTACAATGAGCAGTTCTTC. Translating it yields CASSPGLAGPGSYNEQFF. The J gene is TRBJ2-1, the V gene TRBV11-2, with 13 positions matching TRBD2. Per the germline V gene, CDR1 is SGHAT and CDR2 is FQNNGV. V lost 5 bases and J lost 0; bases outside the gene matches: 7. CDR3 size: 18 residues. Variable domain in full (rest from reference TRBV11-2 and TRBJ2-1): EAGVAQSPRYKIIEKRQSVAFWCNPISGHATLYWYQQILGQGPKLLIQFQNNGVVDDSQLPKDRFSAERLKGVDSTLKIQPAKLEDSAVYLCASSPGLAGPGSYNEQFFGPGTRLTVL.

This clone has a count of ten or more. The CDR3 here is CASSFGPNTEAFF. CDR3 DNA sequence: TGTGCCAGCAGCTTCGGACCGAACACTGAAGCTTTCTTT. J is TRBJ1-1 and V is TRBV5-4; D is undetermined. CDR3 length equals 13 residues. The ends were cut back, 2 bases at V and 1 base at J, with 6 bases in the middle. Germline V gene lookup returns CDR1 SGHNT and CDR2 YYREEE (reference sequence).

The genes are TRBV10-3 and TRBJ2-5, with D possibly matching TRBD1 (5 bases). Trimming shortened V by 2 bases and J by 5 bases, and 6 bases separated the two germline ends. Germline CDR1 ENHRY, CDR2 SYGVKD. This CDR3 comprises 12 residues. In nucleotides, the CDR3 is TGTGCCATCAGTGAGCCAGGGGAGACCCAGTACTTC. It codes for CAISEPGETQYF.

CDR3 in amino acids: CASSAGTDTEAFF. The CDR3 DNA is TGCGCCAGCAGCGCCGGGACGGACACTGAAGCTTTCTTT. The genes are TRBV5-1 and TRBJ1-1, with TRBD1 as a possible D gene (5 bases). The CDR3 is made up of 13 amino acids. V was shortened by 4 bases and J by 3 bases, with 10 bases between the two germline ends. Germline values: CDR1 SGHRS, CDR2 YFSETQ.

The chain is built from TRBV7-6 and TRBJ2-5, with D perhaps TRBD2 (5 bases). Germline-derived CDR1 and CDR2 are SGHVS and FNYEAQ. This CDR3 spans 16 amino acids. V was shortened by 0 bases and J by 2 bases, with 13 bases between the two germline ends. The CDR3 DNA sequence: TGTGCCAGCAGCTTAGCGGAGGTAACGATACAAGAGACCCAGTACTTC. It codes for CASSLAEVTIQETQYF.

The V gene is TRBV4-1, the J gene TRBJ2-7; the D gene could be TRBD1 or TRBD2 (5 bases each). Trimming left V 1 base short and J 1 base short, with 14 bases between. Germline lookup yields CDR1 MGHRA and CDR2 YSYEKL. This CDR3 comprises 16 residues. The DNA for the CDR3 is TGCGCCAGCAGCCAAGTGGCCGGGACGTATTCCTACGAGCAGTACTTC. Its protein is CASSQVAGTYSYEQYF.